The T cell receptor (beta chain) described here comes from a study of blood T cell repertoires in COVID-19. The wider study: Sources were T cells, B-cell-depleted T cells, or PBMCs; the material itself was cDNA or gDNA.

Sequencing used immunoSEQ multiplex PCR; TCRdb keeps in-frame clones, though not all of them. There are thousands of clones in the sample; 75% to 90% occur only once, and just over 7% lies in the top ten. The germline V gene has CDR1 LNHDA and CDR2 SQIVND (reference sequence). This CDR3 region has 16 residues. V shed 6 bases and J shed 2 bases, with 17 bases lying between them. The clonotype was recovered from a human donor with active COVID-19. The donor label of this sample is uncertain. Specimen: peripheral blood. The V and J genes are TRBV19 and TRBJ2-4, with D tentatively TRBD2 (6 bases). This CDR3 is CASSPWGVPSKNIQYF. The CDR3 DNA is TGTGCCAGTAGCCCATGGGGGGTTCCGTCCAAAAACATTCAGTACTTC. Combining the CDR3 with reference TRBV19 and TRBJ2-4 gives the whole variable domain DGGITQSPKYLFRKEGQNVTLSCEQNLNHDAMYWYRQDPGQGLRLIYYSQIVNDFQKGDIAEGYSVSREKKESFPLTVTSAQKNPTAFYLCASSPWGVPSKNIQYFGAGTRLSVL.